Described below is a single T cell receptor beta chain sequence and its context. The sample comes from a study of shared clonotypes between healthy human individuals. CD45RO-negative cells were positively selected for CCR7, leaving out terminally differentiated effector memory CD45RA+ cells. The repertoire was sequenced with immunoSEQ multiplex PCR; TCRdb's copy has only in-frame clones and lacks some. The sample records around 2.1 million clones, roughly 91% being singletons. This clonotype was sampled from a man aged 18-30 years in good health. Some clones in this sample may be carry-over from other donors' samples. Specimen: naive CD8+ T cells from PBMCs.

The CDR3 DNA sequence: TGTGCCAGCACTTACGGACAGGGAGGTGGCTACACCTTC. Encoded protein: CASTYGQGGGYTF. V and J are TRBV28 and TRBJ1-2; TRBD1 aligns across 8 bases. The V and J ends lost 7 bases and 7 bases, in that order; junction bases with no gene match: 8. CDR1 and CDR2 (germline): MDHEN, SYDVKM. CDR3 length: 13 residues.